The text below deals with one T cell receptor (beta chain). As yet, its antigen is unknown. The assay was immunoSEQ multiplex PCR, and TCRdb's table has in-frame clones only and misses some. This table holds approximately 68,000 clones, approximately 88% found once. The entry originates in a study of OX40 agonist ivuxolimab in advanced cancers. General study findings and limits: The study found among the lowest clonal expansion in partial responders at 0.1-3.0 mg/kg.

There are 15 residues in the CDR3. Trimming took 1 base from V and 5 from J, leaving 13 bases between them. Germline V gene sequence: CDR1 SGHTA, CDR2 FQGNSA. The source was CD4+ or CD8+ T cells sorted from blood, collected in a trial of the OX40 agonist ivuxolimab. J is TRBJ2-3 and V is TRBV7-2; no reliable D call. The TCR sequence derives from an adult with an advanced solid tumor such as melanoma, head and neck, liver or kidney cancer. This CDR3 is CASSLDGGMGDTQYF. CDR3 sequence (DNA): TGTGCCAGCAGCTTAGATGGTGGTATGGGAGATACGCAGTATTTT.